This T cell receptor beta chain was recorded in a study of early T cells in non-severe SARS-CoV-2 infection. About the research overall: Sequencing input comprised bulk RNA from unsorted whole blood; chain pairing was not available. General observations from the study: Matching against VDJdb likely underestimated virus-specific expansions, favoring anti-spike CD8.

Each single cDNA molecule received a unique molecular identifier. TCRdb re-analysed the 5' RACE reads in MiXCR, keeping a single row per CDR3 protein. The data contain 50,000 or so distinct CDR3 sequences, 5.6% of them seen just once; the ten biggest clones take up just over 4.5%. The CDR3 extends over 14 amino acids. Germline V gene lookup returns CDR1 DFQATT and CDR2 SNEGSKA (reference sequence). Trimming shortened V by 0 bases and J by 7 bases, and 15 bases separated the two germline ends. This clonotype has a count of ten or more. As yet, its antigen is unknown. Source material: whole blood. This TCR came from an adult who was a healthcare worker with PCR-confirmed SARS-CoV-2 infection or an uninfected control (not recorded which). J is TRBJ2-5 and V is TRBV20-1; D is unclear. CDR3 nucleotides: TGCAGTGCTAGAGATTCCGCTATCTCCGGGACCCAGTACTTC. Its protein is CSARDSAISGTQYF.